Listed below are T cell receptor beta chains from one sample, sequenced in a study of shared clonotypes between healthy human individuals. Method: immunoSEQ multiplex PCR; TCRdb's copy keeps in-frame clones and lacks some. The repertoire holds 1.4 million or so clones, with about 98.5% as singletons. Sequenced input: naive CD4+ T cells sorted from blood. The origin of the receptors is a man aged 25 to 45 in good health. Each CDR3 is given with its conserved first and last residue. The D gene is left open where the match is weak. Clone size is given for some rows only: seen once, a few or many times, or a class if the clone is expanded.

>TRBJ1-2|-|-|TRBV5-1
CASSQDLNIYGYTF
TGCGCCAGCAGCCAGGACCTAAACATCTATGGCTACACCTTC
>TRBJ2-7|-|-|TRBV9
CASSVAAWSYEQYF
TGTGCCAGCAGCGTAGCCGCCTGGTCCTACGAGCAGTACTTC
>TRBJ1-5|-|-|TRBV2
CASIPDLGVWGSNQPQHF
TGTGCCAGCATCCCGGACTTGGGGGTTTGGGGGAGCAATCAGCCCCAGCATTTT
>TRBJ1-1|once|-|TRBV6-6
CASSLVGVDEAFF
TGTGCCAGCAGCCTTGTGGGGGTGGATGAAGCTTTCTTT
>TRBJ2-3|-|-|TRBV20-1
CSARFADTQYF
TGCAGTGCTAGATTCGCGGATACGCAGTATTTT
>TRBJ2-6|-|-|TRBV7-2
CASSPWGAGANVLTF
TGTGCCAGCAGCCCCTGGGGGGCTGGGGCCAACGTCCTGACTTTC
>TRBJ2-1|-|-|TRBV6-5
CASRQTGGAYNEQFF
TGTGCCAGCAGGCAAACGGGGGGCGCCTACAATGAGCAGTTCTTC
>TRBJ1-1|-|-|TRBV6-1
CASSLDTGYTEAFF
TGTGCCAGCAGTCTTGACACAGGGTACACTGAAGCTTTCTTT
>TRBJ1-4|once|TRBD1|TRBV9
CASSPISQGAGEKLFF
TGTGCCAGCAGCCCAATCTCACAGGGGGCAGGGGAAAAACTGTTTTTT
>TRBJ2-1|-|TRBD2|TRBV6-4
CASRETSGAYNEQFF
TGTGCCAGCAGGGAAACTAGCGGAGCCTACAATGAGCAGTTCTTC
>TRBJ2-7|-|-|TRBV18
CASSISQGSSSYEQYF
TGTGCCAGCTCAATTTCTCAGGGGAGTAGCTCCTACGAGCAGTACTTC
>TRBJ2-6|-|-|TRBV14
CASRKGSGANVLTF
TGTGCCAGCAGGAAGGGATCTGGGGCCAACGTCCTGACTTTC
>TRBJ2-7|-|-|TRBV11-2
CASSLQGGSFEQYF
TGTGCCAGCAGCTTACAGGGGGGTAGCTTCGAGCAGTACTTC
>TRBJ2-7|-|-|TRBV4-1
CASSQDSFPIRTYEQYF
TGCGCCAGCAGCCAAGACTCTTTCCCCATACGCACCTACGAGCAGTACTTC
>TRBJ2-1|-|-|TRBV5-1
CASSLEAPSSYNEQFF
TGCGCCAGCAGCTTGGAGGCTCCGAGCTCCTACAATGAGCAGTTCTTC
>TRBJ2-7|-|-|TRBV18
CASSPRAESSEQYF
TGTGCCAGCTCCCCCCGAGCAGAGTCCTCCGAGCAGTACTTC
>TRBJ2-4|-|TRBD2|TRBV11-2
CASSRPPPGLAGAKDIQYF
TGTGCCAGCAGCCGACCCCCTCCGGGACTAGCGGGAGCTAAGGACATTCAGTACTTC
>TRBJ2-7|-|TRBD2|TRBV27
CASSAFGTSGYEQYF
TGTGCCAGCAGTGCCTTCGGGACTAGCGGCTACGAGCAGTACTTC
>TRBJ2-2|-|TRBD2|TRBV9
CASSTTSGRGTGELFF
TGTGCCAGCAGCACGACTAGCGGGAGAGGAACCGGGGAGCTGTTTTTT
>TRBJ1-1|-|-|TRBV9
CASSVEPQGPNTEAFF
TGTGCCAGCAGCGTAGAGCCCCAGGGCCCAAACACTGAAGCTTTCTTT
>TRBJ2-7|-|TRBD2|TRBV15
CATSRGTGGLYEQYF
TGTGCCACCAGCAGAGGGACGGGAGGACTCTACGAGCAGTACTTC
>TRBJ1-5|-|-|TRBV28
CASRRVGAQPQHF
TGTGCCAGCCGAAGGGTAGGGGCCCAGCCCCAGCATTTT
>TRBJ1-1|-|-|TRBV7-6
CASSLMGDTEAFF
TGTGCCAGCAGCTTAATGGGGGACACTGAAGCTTTCTTT
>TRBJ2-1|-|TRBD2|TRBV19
CASSISGAQRGEQFF
TGTGCCAGTAGTATAAGCGGGGCCCAACGGGGTGAGCAGTTCTTC
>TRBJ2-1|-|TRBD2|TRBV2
CAIDSGRDFGEQFF
TGTGCCATAGATAGCGGGAGAGATTTTGGTGAGCAGTTCTTC
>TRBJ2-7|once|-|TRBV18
CASSPDNYEQYF
TGTGCCAGCTCACCCGACAACTACGAGCAGTACTTC
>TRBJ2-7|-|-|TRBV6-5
CASSYSGVYEQYF
TGTGCCAGCAGTTACTCCGGGGTGTACGAGCAGTACTTC
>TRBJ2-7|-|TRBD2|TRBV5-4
CASSPWRLAGGVEQYF
TGTGCCAGCAGCCCCTGGAGGCTAGCGGGAGGGGTCGAGCAGTACTTC
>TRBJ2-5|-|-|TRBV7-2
CASSLETETQYF
TGTGCCAGCAGCTTAGAAACAGAGACCCAGTACTTC
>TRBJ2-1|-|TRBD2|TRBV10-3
CAISASGLAGGSYNEQFF
TGTGCCATCAGTGCCTCAGGGCTCGCGGGAGGGTCCTACAATGAGCAGTTCTTC
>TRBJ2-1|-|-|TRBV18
CASSPPKGINEQFF
TGTGCCAGCTCACCACCTAAAGGCATCAATGAGCAGTTCTTC
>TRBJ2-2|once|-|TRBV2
CASTINGNTGELFF
TGTGCCAGCACAATAAATGGGAACACCGGGGAGCTGTTTTTT
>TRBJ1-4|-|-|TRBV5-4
CASSLAPPAPTKNEKLFF
TGTGCCAGCAGCTTGGCCCCCCCAGCTCCGACCAAAAATGAAAAACTGTTTTTT
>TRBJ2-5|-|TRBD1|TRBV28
CASSLTGSETQYF
TGTGCCAGCAGTTTGACAGGGAGTGAGACCCAGTACTTC
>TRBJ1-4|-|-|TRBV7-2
CASTLLGGEKLFF
TGTGCCAGCACCCTCCTAGGGGGTGAAAAACTGTTTTTT
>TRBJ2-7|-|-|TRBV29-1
CSVGMTAYEQYF
TGCAGCGTTGGTATGACAGCCTACGAGCAGTACTTC
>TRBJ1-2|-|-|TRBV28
CASSPTGYGYTF
TGTGCCAGCAGTCCGACAGGCTATGGCTACACCTTC
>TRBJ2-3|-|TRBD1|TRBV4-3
CASSQDGTGITDTQYF
TGCGCCAGCAGCCAAGATGGGACAGGGATCACAGATACGCAGTATTTT
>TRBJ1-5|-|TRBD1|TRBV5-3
CARRDIGGPSNQPQHF
TGTGCCAGAAGAGATATAGGGGGCCCTAGCAATCAGCCCCAGCATTTT
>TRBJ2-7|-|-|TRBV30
CAWSASGPYEQYF
TGTGCCTGGAGCGCCTCGGGCCCCTACGAGCAGTACTTC
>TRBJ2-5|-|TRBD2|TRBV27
CASSPSPGLAGGPEETQYF
TGTGCCAGCAGTCCGTCACCGGGACTAGCGGGAGGGCCAGAAGAGACCCAGTACTTC
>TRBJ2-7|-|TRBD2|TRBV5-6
CASSLGIAGFVEQYF
TGTGCCAGCAGCTTGGGGATAGCGGGATTTGTGGAGCAGTACTTC
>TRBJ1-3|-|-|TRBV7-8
CASSFNPEAPGVTGNTIYF
TGTGCCAGCAGCTTCAACCCGGAGGCCCCGGGGGTGACTGGAAACACCATATATTTT
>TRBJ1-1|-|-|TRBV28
CASSLYMGPSTEAFF
TGTGCCAGCAGTTTATATATGGGGCCAAGCACTGAAGCTTTCTTT
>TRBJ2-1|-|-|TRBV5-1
CASSLGFLGKGSYNEQFF
TGCGCCAGCAGCTTGGGCTTTCTAGGGAAGGGGTCCTACAATGAGCAGTTCTTC
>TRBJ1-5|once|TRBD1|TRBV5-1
CASSLGGTGVGQPQHF
TGCGCCAGCAGCTTGGGTGGGACAGGGGTTGGTCAGCCCCAGCATTTT
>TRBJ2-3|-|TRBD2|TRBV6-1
CASSEADGRGDTQYF
TGTGCCAGCAGTGAAGCAGACGGGAGGGGGGATACGCAGTATTTT
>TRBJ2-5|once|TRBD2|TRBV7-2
CASSQGLAGAGRETQYF
TGTGCCAGCAGCCAAGGACTAGCGGGAGCAGGGCGGGAGACCCAGTACTTC
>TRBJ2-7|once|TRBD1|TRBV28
CASSFRTPGQGVPTTYEQYF
TGTGCCAGCAGCTTTCGCACCCCGGGACAGGGCGTTCCCACAACCTACGAGCAGTACTTC
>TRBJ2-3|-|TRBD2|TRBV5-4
CASSTPPGGPGDTQYF
TGTGCCAGCAGCACACCGCCGGGAGGGCCGGGAGATACGCAGTATTTT
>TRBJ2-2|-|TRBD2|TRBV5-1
CASSLVGSGTGELFF
TGCGCCAGCAGCTTGGTGGGTAGCGGGACAGGGGAGCTGTTTTTT
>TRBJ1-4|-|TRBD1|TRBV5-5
CASSLGGGQEKLFF
TGTGCCAGCAGCTTAGGGGGCGGACAAGAAAAACTGTTTTTT
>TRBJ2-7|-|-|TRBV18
CASSPVDSSYEQYF
TGTGCCAGCTCACCAGTCGATTCCTCCTACGAGCAGTACTTC
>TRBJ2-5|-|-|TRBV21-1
CASSKVLGQGARPHETQYF
TGTGCCAGCAGCAAAGTTTTGGGACAGGGGGCGAGACCTCACGAGACCCAGTACTTC
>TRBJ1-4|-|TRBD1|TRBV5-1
CASSRQGNEKLFF
TGCGCCAGCAGCCGACAGGGGAATGAAAAACTGTTTTTT
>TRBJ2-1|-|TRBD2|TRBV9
CASSDLAGASNEQFF
TGTGCCAGCAGCGACCTAGCGGGAGCATCCAATGAGCAGTTCTTC
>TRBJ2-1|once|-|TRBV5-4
CASTYQGRNFREQFF
TGTGCCAGCACCTATCAGGGGAGAAATTTTCGTGAGCAGTTCTTC
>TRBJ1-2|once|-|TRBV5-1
CASSLRAYGDTFGYGYTF
TGCGCCAGCAGCTTGCGGGCCTACGGGGATACCTTCGGCTATGGCTACACCTTC
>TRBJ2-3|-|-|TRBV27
CASSSPTDYTDTQYF
TGTGCCAGCAGTTCCCCGACGGACTACACAGATACGCAGTATTTT
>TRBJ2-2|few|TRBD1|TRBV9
CASSVTGGTGELFF
TGTGCCAGCAGCGTCACAGGGGGCACCGGGGAGCTGTTTTTT